The sequence of this T cell receptor (beta chain) was determined in a study of blood T cell repertoires in COVID-19 (dated by TCRdb to 2020 to 2022). Looking at the study overall: Samples from collaborators originated in the United States, Italy and Spain and spanned both the acute and convalescent phases of COVID-19. The prospective study material was composed of cDNA or gDNA derived from T cells, B-cell-depleted T cells, or PBMCs. The dataset comprised deeply sampled blood TCRbeta repertoires from subjects exposed to, actively infected with, or recovered from COVID-19. The repertoires were released in a freely available public database intended as a resource for research on the immune response to SARS-CoV-2. Samples were obtained from the ongoing ImmuneRACE study (first 160 participants) and from roughly 1,300 subjects provided by 6 global collaborators. Nearly every sample came with metadata listing a de-identified subject ID, COVID-19 status, age in years and sex. Where available, HLA class I and class II types were obtained from metadata supplied by the sample provider rather than from assay-based typing. Results the study describes overall, beyond this receptor: The amount of clinical and demographic metadata varied by source and participant and was provided uncurated.

Samples from volunteer blood donors who had recovered from COVID-19 were contributed by a second Seattle source. Each collaborating institution followed its own protocols to collect whole blood in K2EDTA tubes. For TCRbeta analysis, collaborators shipped samples in one of three forms: frozen whole blood, isolated PBMCs, or DNA extracted from either of those sample types. With respect to this clone: Its antigen has not been determined. Nothing much larger sits one base from this clone, and base qualities are not available.

TCRbeta CDR3 regions were amplified from genomic DNA by means of the immunoSEQ Assay, a bias-controlled multiplex PCR. As for the original processing: Within the assay, amplification of reference gene primers was used to estimate how many nucleated cells each sample contained. To quantify the absolute abundance of each unique TCRbeta CDR3 rearrangement, sequence reads were collapsed and filtered. For each sample, productive Simpson clonality was calculated by taking the square root of Simpson's diversity index across productive rearrangements. The clones in this table, taken by TCRdb from immuneACCESS, are in-frame only. Not every clone is retained; where verified, under half of the shortfall comes from an unresolved V gene, and the cause of the rest is unknown. V, J and clone size were drawn from that table, and D and trimming were deduced from the DNA. For this sample the table gives approximately 240,000 clones, of which roughly 84% were detected only once. The ten largest clones represent around 5.5% of the sample.

Counted from cysteine to phenylalanine, this CDR3 has 17 amino acids. Only the CDR3 part of the read is kept: 51 bases, read in frame from the first base. Based on the germline V gene, the CDR1 and CDR2 sequences are MGHRA and YSYEKL. V is cut by 1 base and J by 0 bases, and the space between the germline ends is 16 bases. The clonotype was recovered from a woman aged 60 to 75 who had recovered from COVID-19. The receptor chain draws on TRBV4-1 and TRBJ2-7, and TRBD1 may be the D gene, going by 5 matching bases. Sample: peripheral blood. The DNA sequence is as follows: TGCGCCAGCAGCCAAGGCAGTGGCAGCCAGGGCTCCTACGAGCAGTACTTC. It translates to CASSQGSGSQGSYEQYF.